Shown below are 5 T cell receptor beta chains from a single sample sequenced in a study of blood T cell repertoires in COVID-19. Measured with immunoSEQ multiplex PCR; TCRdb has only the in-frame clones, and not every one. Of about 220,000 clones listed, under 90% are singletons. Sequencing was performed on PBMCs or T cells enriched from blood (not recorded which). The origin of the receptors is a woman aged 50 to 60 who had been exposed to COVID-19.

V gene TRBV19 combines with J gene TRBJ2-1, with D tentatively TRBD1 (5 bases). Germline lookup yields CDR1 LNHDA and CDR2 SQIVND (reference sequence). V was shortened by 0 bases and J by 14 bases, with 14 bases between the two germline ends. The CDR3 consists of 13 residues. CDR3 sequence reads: CASSIDQDRRKFF. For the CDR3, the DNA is TGTGCCAGTAGTATAGATCAAGACAGACGGAAGTTCTTC.

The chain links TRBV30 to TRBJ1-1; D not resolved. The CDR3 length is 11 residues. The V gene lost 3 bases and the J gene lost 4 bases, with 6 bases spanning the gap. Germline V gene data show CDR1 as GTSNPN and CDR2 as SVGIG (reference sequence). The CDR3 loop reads CAWSYGTEAFF. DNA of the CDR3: TGTGCCTGGAGCTACGGCACTGAAGCTTTCTTT.

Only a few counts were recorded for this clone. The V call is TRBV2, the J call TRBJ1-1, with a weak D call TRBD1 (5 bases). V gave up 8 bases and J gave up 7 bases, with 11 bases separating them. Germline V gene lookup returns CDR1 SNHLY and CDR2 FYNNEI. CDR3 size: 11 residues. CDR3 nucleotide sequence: TGTGCCAGCGTTGGGGGGGTTGAAGCTTTCTTT. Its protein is CASVGGVEAFF.

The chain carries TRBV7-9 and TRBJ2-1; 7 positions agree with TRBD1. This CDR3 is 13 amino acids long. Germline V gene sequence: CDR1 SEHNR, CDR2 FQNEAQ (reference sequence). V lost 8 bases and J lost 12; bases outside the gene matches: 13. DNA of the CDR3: TGTGCCAGCCTTCGACAGGGTCTAGGGGTGCAGTTCTTC. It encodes CASLRQGLGVQFF.

Written as DNA, the CDR3 is TGTGCTAGTGGTTTGGTTCCCAAAGCGGGGGGGCATGAGCAGTTCTTC. Amino acid sequence: CASGLVPKAGGHEQFF. J is TRBJ2-1 and V is TRBV12-5, with TRBD2 matching over 10 bases. The CDR3 consists of 16 residues. J lost 8 bases, V lost 0 bases, and 7 bases had no gene match. The germline V gene has CDR1 LGHNT and CDR2 FRNRAP. Supplemented by reference TRBV12-5 and TRBJ2-1, the full variable domain reads DARVTQTPRHKVTEMGQEVTMRCQPILGHNTVFWYRQTMMQGLELLAYFRNRAPLDDSGMPKDRFSAEMPDATLATLKIQPSEPRDSAVYFCASGLVPKAGGHEQFFGPGTRLTVL.